This T cell receptor (beta chain) was obtained from a study of T cell changes during pregnancy in multiple sclerosis. Repertoires were generated with immunoSEQ multiplex PCR, while TCRdb's copy carries only in-frame clones and drops some. The repertoire holds about 44,000 clones, with roughly 96% as singletons. The CDR3 sequence is 14 residues long. CDR1 MRHNA and CDR2 SNTAGT come from the germline V gene. Trimming shortened V by 2 bases and J by 10 bases, and 12 bases separated the two germline ends. The clonotype originates from a female donor with multiple sclerosis, enrolled in a pregnancy study. Here the sequenced sample was peripheral blood, taken in the second trimester of pregnancy. The gene calls are TRBV6-4 and TRBJ1-6; D uncertain. CDR3 protein: CASSDGRLRSPLHF. In DNA, the CDR3 is TGTGCCAGCAGTGACGGGAGGTTAAGGTCACCCCTCCACTTT.